These 9 T cell receptor beta chains were sequenced from one sample in a study of T-cell memory formation after mild COVID-19. TCRdb ran MiXCR on the 5' RACE reads and lists one entry per CDR3 protein. The sample consists of hundreds of thousands of distinct CDR3 sequences, 15% to 20% of them appearing once. Sequencing input: PBMCs or a T cell subset sorted from them (not recorded which). Source of these receptors: an adult woman who had mild COVID-19 (a few samples of this study predate the infection). Cell type and time point are not known.

V and J are TRBV3-1 and TRBJ2-3; D could derive from TRBD1 or TRBD2 (5 bases each). In germline, CDR1 is LGHDT, CDR2 YNNKEL (reference sequence). This CDR3 has 12 residues. Trimming took off 4 bases at V and 7 bases at J, with 9 bases between the two ends. In DNA, the CDR3 is TGTGCCAGCAGCCCCGGGGCATATACGCAGTATTTT. Its protein is CASSPGAYTQYF.

The chain recombines TRBV5-6 with TRBJ2-3; no clear D. Between the trimmed V and J ends, which lost 1 base and 2 bases, there was a span of 11 bases. Germline V gene sequence: CDR1 SGHDT, CDR2 YYEEEE. The CDR3 is 15 amino acids. CDR3 nucleotide sequence: TGTGCCAGCAGCTTGCGCAAAGGTAACACAGATACGCAGTATTTT. Translated, it gives CASSLRKGNTDTQYF. The full variable domain, its missing parts supplied by reference TRBV5-6 and TRBJ2-3, is DAGVTQSPTHLIKTRGQQVTLRCSPKSGHDTVSWYQQALGQGPQFIFQYYEEEERQRGNFPDRFSGHQFPNYSSELNVNALLLGDSALYLCASSLRKGNTDTQYFGPGTRLTVL.

The chain carries TRBV20-1 and TRBJ2-7; D remains unclear. CDR3 length: 13 residues. V was clipped by 0 bases and J by 1 base, with 7 bases between them. From germline, CDR1 is DFQATT and CDR2 SNEGSKA (reference sequence). This chain's CDR3 is CSARDGLSYEQYF. The CDR3 nucleotides are TGCAGTGCTAGAGATGGCCTATCCTACGAGCAGTACTTC.

This clonotype was counted only a few times. The chain joins TRBV4-3 to TRBJ1-5; TRBD1 matches 7 bases. With V trimmed by 0 bases and J by 10 bases, 12 bases remained unmatched. Germline V gene sequence: CDR1 LGHNA, CDR2 YSLEER. The CDR3 has 16 amino acids. The chain's CDR3 is CASSQDSGQGGLPQHF. The CDR3 nucleotides are TGCGCCAGCAGCCAAGATTCGGGGCAGGGGGGCCTTCCCCAGCATTTT.

The chain's CDR3 is CSARDSDRLNEQYF. CDR3 DNA sequence: TGCAGTGCTAGAGATAGTGACAGGCTCAACGAGCAGTACTTC. The chain couples TRBV20-1 to TRBJ2-7; D perhaps matches TRBD1 (6 bases). Germline V lookup: CDR1 DFQATT, CDR2 SNEGSKA (reference sequence). The CDR3 spans 14 residues. V was clipped by 0 bases and J by 5 bases, with 14 bases between them.

This clonotype was detected a few times. The chain has TRBV10-3 and TRBJ1-5, with TRBD1 matching 8 bases. Germline values: CDR1 ENHRY, CDR2 SYGVKD. V gave up 2 bases and J gave up 9 bases; unmatched junction bases: 0. The CDR3 extends over 12 amino acids. This chain's CDR3 is CAISEDRGPQHF. The CDR3 DNA reads TGTGCCATCAGTGAGGACAGGGGGCCCCAGCATTTT.

This clonotype was seen only a few times. CDR3 bases: TGTGCCAGCAGCCACCGTAGCGGGAGTTACAATGAGCAGTTCTTC. Its translation: CASSHRSGSYNEQFF. V is TRBV12-3 or TRBV12-4 and J is TRBJ2-1, with 9 bases fitting TRBD2. The length of the CDR3 is 15 residues. With V trimmed by 6 bases and J by 4 bases, 7 bases remained unmatched.

This clonotype was seen a few times. This chain joins TRBV7-9 and TRBJ2-1; no firm D call. The V gene's germline CDR1 is SEHNR and CDR2 FQNEAQ (reference sequence). Trimming left V 5 bases short and J 10 bases short, with 9 bases between. This CDR3 contains 11 residues. The CDR3 sequence: CASSPFGEQFF. CDR3 in DNA: TGTGCCAGCAGCCCCTTTGGAGAGCAGTTCTTC.

This clonotype occurred a few times. The rearrangement links TRBV12-3 or TRBV12-4 to TRBJ2-1, with TRBD1 identical over 10 bases. CDR3 length: 16 amino acids. The V gene end was trimmed by 5 bases and the J gene end by 1 base; junction bases not matched to a gene: 5. The chain's CDR3 is CASSLGTGASYNEQFF. CDR3 nucleotide sequence: TGTGCCAGCAGTCTCGGGACAGGGGCTTCCTACAATGAGCAGTTCTTC.